A selection of T cell receptor beta chains follows, all from one sample in a study of blood T cells in healthy people across ages. TCRdb re-analysed the 5' RACE reads in MiXCR, keeping a single row per CDR3 protein. The sample shows 730,000 or so distinct CDR3 sequences, roughly 43% of them seen only once. Sequences were obtained from blood. The receptors stem from an elderly man in good health. Each CDR3 is given with its conserved first and last residue. The D gene is left open where the match is weak. The size entry is marked missing in some rows and otherwise reads once, few, many or a size class.

D	size	J	V	DNA	CDR3
-	-	TRBJ2-7	TRBV4-2	TGTGCCAGCAGCCAAGGGCGGGGGCTTTCATCCTACGAGCAGTACTTC	CASSQGRGLSSYEQYF
-	-	TRBJ2-1	TRBV7-2	TGTGCCAGCAGCCGGGACTCGCCCTACAATGAGCAGTTCTTC	CASSRDSPYNEQFF
-	few	TRBJ2-7	TRBV6-2/TRBV6-3	TGTGCCAGCAGTTTCATAGGAGGGCAGTACTTC	CASSFIGGQYF
-	-	TRBJ1-6	TRBV9	TGTGCCAGCAGCGTAGATCCGGGACATACGGGAAATTCACCCCTCCACTTT	CASSVDPGHTGNSPLHF
-	few	TRBJ1-1	TRBV6-2/TRBV6-3	TGTGCCAGCAGTGGGCGAGGAATAGGGACTGAAGCTTTCTTT	CASSGRGIGTEAFF
TRBD2	many	TRBJ2-7	TRBV7-2	TGTGCCAGCAGCTTGTCTAGCGGCTACGAGCAGTACTTC	CASSLSSGYEQYF
-	few	TRBJ2-4	TRBV20-1	TGCAGTGCTATCGAACAGAGTTTTAACAAAAACATTCAGTACTTC	CSAIEQSFNKNIQYF
-	few	TRBJ2-1	TRBV20-1	TGCAGTGCTAAAGGGGACCTTCCATACAATGAGCAGTTCTTC	CSAKGDLPYNEQFF
TRBD2	few	TRBJ2-7	TRBV20-1	TGCAGTGCTAGACCGTCTCTAGCGGCAACCTACGAGCAGTACTTC	CSARPSLAATYEQYF
TRBD2	few	TRBJ2-1	TRBV12-3/TRBV12-4	TGTGCCAGCAGTTTATCGACTAGCGGTGAGCAGTTCTTC	CASSLSTSGEQFF
-	many	TRBJ2-6	TRBV5-1	TGCGCCAGCAGCTTGGGGACAGTATCAGGGGCCAACGTCCTGACTTTC	CASSLGTVSGANVLTF
-	-	TRBJ1-6	TRBV7-9	TGTGCCAGCAGCCCACAATCCACAGGAAATTCACCCCTCCACTTT	CASSPQSTGNSPLHF
-	-	TRBJ2-5	TRBV12-3/TRBV12-4	TGTGCCAGCAGACTCACCCAGACCCTGACAGGGAGGGAGACCCAGTACTTC	CASRLTQTLTGRETQYF
-	few	TRBJ1-2	TRBV15	TGTGCCACCAGCAGAGAAGGGGTGTATGGCTACACCTTC	CATSREGVYGYTF
-	-	TRBJ1-6	TRBV10-2	TGCGCCAGCAGTGAGAGGGTGGGCGGTGGTAATTCACCCCTCCACTTT	CASSERVGGGNSPLHF
-	few	TRBJ2-5	TRBV7-2	TGTGCCAGCAGCTTAGAGATGGGCAGGTCCACCCAGTACTTC	CASSLEMGRSTQYF
-	few	TRBJ2-3	TRBV28	TGTGCCAGCCAGACAGCCCGAGGGACGCAGTATTTT	CASQTARGTQYF
-	-	TRBJ2-2	TRBV6-6	TGTGCCAGCAGAAGTCGGGACTCGTCGAACACCGGGGAGCTGTTTTTT	CASRSRDSSNTGELFF
TRBD1	few	TRBJ2-7	TRBV20-1	TGCAGTGCCCCAAAACCGGGACAGGGCTCCTACGAGCAGTACTTC	CSAPKPGQGSYEQYF
-	few	TRBJ2-1	TRBV25-1	TGTGCCACTCGACAGGCCCTCGATGAGCAGTTCTTC	CATRQALDEQFF
TRBD2	-	TRBJ2-7	TRBV27	TGTGCCAGCAGTATCGGGACTAGCGGAACCTACGAGCAGTACTTC	CASSIGTSGTYEQYF
-	-	TRBJ2-7	TRBV10-2	TGCGCCAGCAAGACGGCAGGGGACTACGAGCAGTACTTC	CASKTAGDYEQYF
-	-	TRBJ1-1	TRBV9	TGTGCCAGCAGCGTAGAAGCGGCAGCAGACGCTTTCTTT	CASSVEAAADAFF
TRBD1	-	TRBJ1-2	TRBV10-3	TGTGCCATCAGTGGGGACAGGGGGCTGATTCATTATGGCTACACCTTC	CAISGDRGLIHYGYTF
-	-	TRBJ2-1	TRBV20-1	TGCAGTGTTTACGGGCAGGGCTCCTACAATGAGCAGTTCTTC	CSVYGQGSYNEQFF
-	few	TRBJ1-5	TRBV6-1	TGTGCCAGCAGTGTAACAGGCCCGGGCAATCAGCCCCAGCATTTT	CASSVTGPGNQPQHF
-	-	TRBJ1-6	TRBV20-1	TGCAGTGCTAGAGATTCGGGGTCGACACTCCTGAGCTATTCACCCCTCCACTTT	CSARDSGSTLLSYSPLHF
TRBD2	-	TRBJ2-4	TRBV6-2/TRBV6-3	TGTGCCAGCAGGCCAACCGGGACTAGCGTCGGAAACATTCAGTACTTC	CASRPTGTSVGNIQYF
TRBD2	few	TRBJ2-7	TRBV5-1	TGCGCCAGCAGCTACACTAGCGTAGCCTACGAGCAGTACTTC	CASSYTSVAYEQYF
TRBD1	many	TRBJ1-2	TRBV7-9	TGTGCCAGCAGCTTAGCGCAGGACAGGAGCGATGGCTACACCTTC	CASSLAQDRSDGYTF
-	few	TRBJ1-4	TRBV3-1	TGTGCCAGCAGCCAATTAGAAAAACTGTTTTTT	CASSQLEKLFF
-	-	TRBJ2-5	TRBV28	TGTGCCAGCAAGACAGGAGGTAGTTCTGCGACCCAGTACTTC	CASKTGGSSATQYF
-	-	TRBJ1-5	TRBV20-1	TGCAGTGCTAGAGATGGTGGGTCAGGCAATCAGCCCCAGCATTTT	CSARDGGSGNQPQHF
-	-	TRBJ2-3	TRBV7-9	TGTGCCAGCAGCTTATGGGCCCAGTTCACAGATACGCAGTATTTT	CASSLWAQFTDTQYF
-	many	TRBJ2-1	TRBV9	TGTGCCAGCAGCGTAGAAGCGGAGACTGGGCAGTTCTTC	CASSVEAETGQFF
TRBD2	few	TRBJ2-7	TRBV6-2/TRBV6-3	TGTGCCAGCAGAAGAGGACTAGTGGGCTACGAGCAGTACTTC	CASRRGLVGYEQYF
TRBD2	few	TRBJ2-3	TRBV12-3/TRBV12-4	TGTGCCAGCAGTTTTCTAGCGGGGGCCACAGATACGCAGTATTTT	CASSFLAGATDTQYF
-	-	TRBJ2-1	TRBV3-1	TGTGCCAGCAGCCCCCTCGTAAGGTCCAATGAGCAGTTCTTC	CASSPLVRSNEQFF
TRBD2	few	TRBJ2-1	TRBV20-1	TGCAGTGCTAGGACTAGCGGGAGTGCCTCCTACAATGAGCAGTTCTTC	CSARTSGSASYNEQFF
TRBD1	-	TRBJ2-1	TRBV20-1	TGCAGTGCTATAGACAGGGGAGTTGTAAGTGAGCAGTTCTTC	CSAIDRGVVSEQFF
TRBD1	-	TRBJ1-5	TRBV20-1	TGCAGTGCTAGAGCCGGGACAGGGAGCAATCAGCCCCAGCATTTT	CSARAGTGSNQPQHF
-	-	TRBJ2-4	TRBV5-6	TGTGCCAGCGGTAATTTGGCAGACAGAGCCAAAAACATTCAGTACTTC	CASGNLADRAKNIQYF
-	-	TRBJ1-2	TRBV12-3/TRBV12-4	TGTGCCAGCAGACGCGCCGGGACGTCATATGGCTACACCTTC	CASRRAGTSYGYTF
TRBD2	once	TRBJ2-4	TRBV5-1	TGCGCCAGCAGCTTGGAGTCGGCGGGAGGACCCATTCAGTACTTC	CASSLESAGGPIQYF
TRBD2	few	TRBJ2-1	TRBV5-1	TGCGCCAGCAGCAAAATAGCGGGGGAGTACAATGAGCAGTTCTTC	CASSKIAGEYNEQFF
TRBD2	few	TRBJ2-1	TRBV20-1	TGCAGTGCTAGTGGGGTAGCGGGAGGTCGGCAGTTCTTC	CSASGVAGGRQFF
TRBD1	-	TRBJ2-2	TRBV7-9	TGTGCCAGCAGCTCCTGGACAGGGAACACCGGGGAGCTGTTTTTT	CASSSWTGNTGELFF
-	-	TRBJ1-2	TRBV5-5	TGTGCCAGCAGCCCCCATTCCCCGGGGAATGGCTACACCTTC	CASSPHSPGNGYTF
-	-	TRBJ2-4	TRBV20-1	TGCAGTGCTAGAGAAACGGGGAGATCCAAAAACATTCAGTACTTC	CSARETGRSKNIQYF
-	-	TRBJ1-1	TRBV11-2	TGTACCAGCAGGTCCGACAGAGTCCCGAACACTGAAGCTTTCTTT	CTSRSDRVPNTEAFF
TRBD2	-	TRBJ2-1	TRBV4-3	TGCGCCAGCAGCCAAGAGACCGGGACTAGCTCGAATGAGCAGTTCTTC	CASSQETGTSSNEQFF
TRBD2	-	TRBJ2-1	TRBV5-1	TGCGCCAGCAGCTCCAAACGACTAGCGGTCCTATACAATGAGCAGTTCTTC	CASSSKRLAVLYNEQFF
-	few	TRBJ2-7	TRBV2	TGTGCCAGCAGTGTTGACGGGGTCTCCTACGAGCAGTACTTC	CASSVDGVSYEQYF
TRBD2	-	TRBJ2-7	TRBV5-1	TGCGCCAGCAGTTCCGATAGCGGGGGGTACGGCTACGAGCAGTACTTC	CASSSDSGGYGYEQYF
-	-	TRBJ1-6	TRBV5-1	TGCGCCAGCAGCAACTCCGGTCCGGAGTCACCCCTCCACTTT	CASSNSGPESPLHF
TRBD2	-	TRBJ2-7	TRBV5-1	TGCGCCAGCAGCGCATCCGGGACTAGCGGGGGGGCATACGAGCAGTACTTC	CASSASGTSGGAYEQYF
-	few	TRBJ2-1	TRBV5-6	TGTGCCAGCAGCTTGCCCGAGACTCTTTCGGTCAATGAGCAGTTCTTC	CASSLPETLSVNEQFF
-	few	TRBJ2-4	TRBV20-1	TGCAGTGCTAGAGATCGAGGGTCGGGCATTCAGTACTTC	CSARDRGSGIQYF
-	many	TRBJ1-6	TRBV10-2	TGCGCCAGCAGCCACAGGGAGAATTCACCCCTCCACTTT	CASSHRENSPLHF
-	few	TRBJ2-3	TRBV20-1	TGCAGTGCTACCGCTAGGAGACTCAGCACAGATACGCAGTATTTT	CSATARRLSTDTQYF